A single sample is the source of the 7 T cell receptor beta chains below, sequenced in a study of T cells in Graves' hyperthyroidism and ophthalmopathy (dated by TCRdb to about 2019). Preparation of the library involved multiplex PCR. The sample was run on an Illumina HiSeq 2000. TCR beta CDR3 regions were amplified from RNA transcripts. The TCR CDR3 was subjected to a first round of RT-PCR using the HTBI primer set and the Qiagen OneStep RT-PCR kit. The public reads were quality trimmed at Q25 with fastp and then assembled into clones with MiXCR by TCRdb, keeping productive beta chains. Every entry covers one CDR3 protein and lists the most common genes and DNA from its rows. In all, the sample holds 600,000 to 650,000 distinct CDR3 sequences, and less than 25% of those were seen once. More than 30% of the sample is in the top ten clones. The sample comprised blood. The receptors stem from a man aged 25-40 years with Graves' ophthalmopathy.

This rearrangement joins TRBV6-2 or TRBV6-3 to TRBJ2-5; TRBD2 might be the D (6 bases). Trimming shortened V by 5 bases and J by 5 bases, and 15 bases separated the two germline ends. This CDR3 has 14 residues. Looked up from germline, CDR1 is MNHEY and CDR2 is SVGEGT. CDR3 loop: CASSHGGRKETQYF. The CDR3 DNA sequence: TGTGCCAGCAGTCACGGGGGACGAAAGGAGACCCAGTACTTC.

In this sample, this clonotype turned up a few times. This rearrangement joins TRBV27 to TRBJ2-5; 8 nucleotides align to TRBD2. V trimming: 2 bases; J trimming: 4 bases; junction bases outside the gene matches: 3. This CDR3 contains 14 residues. Looked up from germline, CDR1 is MNHEY and CDR2 is SMNVEV (reference sequence). The CDR3 DNA reads as TGTGCCAGCAGTTTAATGGCGGGAGGAGAGACCCAGTACTTC. Protein product: CASSLMAGGETQYF.

In its sample, this clonotype was seen many times. The genes are TRBV2 and TRBJ2-7; D is ambiguous. The germline CDR1 and CDR2 sequences are SNHLY and FYNNEI. Trimming removed 4 bases at V and 3 bases at J, with 4 bases between. This CDR3 region has 11 residues. Here the CDR3 DNA reads TGTGCCAGCAGTGGGAACTACGAGCAGTACTTC. This codes for CASSGNYEQYF.

CDR3 protein: CASRGDGSEKLFF. In DNA form, the CDR3 reads TGTGCCAGCAGAGGGGACGGTAGTGAAAAACTGTTTTTT. The genes are TRBV5-4 and TRBJ1-4, with D perhaps TRBD1 (5 bases). This CDR3 contains 13 residues. V was cut by 5 bases and J by 7 bases, with 12 bases left in between. Germline V gives CDR1 SGHNT, CDR2 YYREEE (reference sequence).

DNA for the CDR3: TGTGCCAGCAGCCCGACGCGCGGGGTGCAGGCTTTCTTT. Its protein product is CASSPTRGVQAFF. The V gene is TRBV4-2, the J gene TRBJ1-1; D remains ambiguous. Germline lookup yields CDR1 LGHNA and CDR2 YNFKEQ. Trimming removed 4 bases from V and 11 bases from J, with 17 bases in between. CDR3 length: 13 residues.

The rearrangement links TRBV30 to TRBJ2-3; 13 bases fit TRBD2. This CDR3 has 16 residues. J was trimmed by 4 bases and V by 0 bases; bases with no gene match: 4. Germline lookup yields CDR1 GTSNPN and CDR2 SVGIG (reference sequence). The CDR3 DNA is TGTGCCTGGAGTGTACTAGCGGGAGGGCCCCCAGATACGCAGTATTTT. This gives the protein CAWSVLAGGPPDTQYF.

This clonotype was found many times. This chain uses TRBV18 with TRBJ2-7, with D tentatively TRBD2 (6 bases). The CDR3 consists of 15 residues. V was pared by 1 base and J by 2 bases, with 12 bases between. Germline assignment: CDR1 KGHSH and CDR2 LQKENI. The CDR3 DNA follows: TGTGCCAGCTCACCACTTGGAGGGCTGGCCTACGAGCAGTACTTC. It specifies CASSPLGGLAYEQYF.